The rows below give T cell receptor beta chains drawn from one sample of a study of CD8+ T cells in alopecia areata. Assay used: immunoSEQ multiplex PCR; TCRdb lists only in-frame clones, some missing. The data contain 200,000 or so clones, roughly 64% of them singletons. Sequencing was performed on CD4+ T cells sorted from blood, taken at week 24, from a patient treated with tofacitinib. The receptors were gathered from a human donor with alopecia areata. Both conserved end residues are part of each CDR3. A D gene is named only where the DNA matches it firmly. Clone size is stated in some rows and not others, as once, few, many or a class when expanded.

size	D	J	V	CDR3	DNA
.	.	TRBJ2-3	TRBV4-3	CASSQEWSTDTQYF	TGCGCCAGCAGCCAAGAATGGTCCACAGATACGCAGTATTTT
.	.	TRBJ2-5	TRBV7-2	CASSLAIAWGRADQETQYF	TGTGCCAGCAGCTTAGCCATAGCATGGGGCAGGGCTGATCAAGAGACCCAGTACTTC
.	.	TRBJ1-2	TRBV30	CAWSRPPANYGYTF	TGTGCCTGGAGTCGACCACCAGCTAACTATGGCTACACCTTC
.	TRBD1	TRBJ1-6	TRBV19	CASRDRDNSPLHF	TGTGCCAGTAGGGACAGGGATAATTCACCCCTCCACTTT
few	TRBD1	TRBJ1-2	TRBV28	CASAPGQGSYGYTF	TGTGCCAGCGCACCGGGACAGGGGTCCTATGGCTACACCTTC
.	TRBD1	TRBJ2-6	TRBV5-6	CASSLAPGGSGANVLTF	TGTGCCAGCAGCTTGGCCCCAGGGGGTAGTGGGGCCAACGTCCTGACTTTC
.	TRBD1	TRBJ2-5	TRBV2	CASVGQGSGETQYF	TGTGCCAGCGTAGGACAGGGAAGTGGTGAGACCCAGTACTTC
.	TRBD1	TRBJ2-2	TRBV7-9	CASSPTGLNTGELFF	TGTGCCAGCAGCCCGACAGGGCTTAACACCGGGGAGCTGTTTTTT
few	.	TRBJ2-7	TRBV30	CAWSAPRLSYEQYF	TGTGCCTGGAGTGCCCCCAGGCTCTCCTACGAGCAGTACTTC
.	TRBD1	TRBJ1-5	TRBV4-1	CASSQGQGIGQPQHF	TGCGCCAGCAGCCAAGGACAGGGGATAGGTCAGCCCCAGCATTTT
.	.	TRBJ1-1	TRBV29-1	CSEINQAGEAFF	TGCAGCGAGATAAATCAGGCCGGTGAAGCTTTCTTT
.	TRBD1	TRBJ2-3	TRBV6-5	CASSYDRAGDTQYF	TGTGCCAGCAGCTACGACAGGGCCGGAGATACGCAGTATTTT
few	.	TRBJ2-2	TRBV23-1	CASSHTTLYTGELFF	TGCGCCAGCAGTCATACGACTCTCTACACCGGGGAGCTGTTTTTT
.	.	TRBJ2-5	TRBV29-1	CSVVGPDNIQETQYF	TGCAGCGTTGTCGGGCCCGATAATATCCAAGAGACCCAGTACTTC
.	.	TRBJ1-2	TRBV5-4	CASSLGGQTYGYTF	TGTGCCAGCAGCTTGGGTGGACAGACGTATGGCTACACCTTC
.	.	TRBJ2-7	TRBV14	CASSQVEIYEQYF	TGTGCCAGCAGCCAAGTAGAGATATACGAGCAGTACTTC